A single TCR beta chain is shown here with its context. The data were taken from a study of T cells expressing NK-cell markers. Study-wide context: One of the eight sequenced donors was seronegative, whereas the other seven were HCMV-seropositive.

TCRdb derives one entry per CDR3 protein from the 5' RACE reads, leaving out DNA. The sample features about 440,000 distinct CDR3 sequences, with about 7.1% in its top ten. Germline assignment: CDR1 DFQATT and CDR2 SNEGSKA (reference sequence). The CDR3 covers 11 residues. This sequence was found in a woman between 18 and 70 years old in good health. The sequencing input was blood T cells: a sorted CD56 or NKG2C T cell subset, CD4+ or CD8+ T cells, or bulk PBMC T cells (not recorded which). The V and J genes are TRBV20-1 and TRBJ2-3. CDR3 protein: CSARGSYTQYF.